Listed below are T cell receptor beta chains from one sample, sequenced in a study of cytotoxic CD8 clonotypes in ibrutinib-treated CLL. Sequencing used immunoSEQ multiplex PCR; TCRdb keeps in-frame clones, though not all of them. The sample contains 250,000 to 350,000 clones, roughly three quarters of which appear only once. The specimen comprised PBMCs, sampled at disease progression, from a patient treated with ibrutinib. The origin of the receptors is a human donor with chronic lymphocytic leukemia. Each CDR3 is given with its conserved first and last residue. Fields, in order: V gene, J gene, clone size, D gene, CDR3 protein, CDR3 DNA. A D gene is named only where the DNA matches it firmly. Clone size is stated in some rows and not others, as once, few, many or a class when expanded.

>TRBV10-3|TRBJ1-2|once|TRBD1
CAIFRGQNYGYTF
TGTGCCATATTCAGGGGGCAGAACTATGGCTACACCTTC
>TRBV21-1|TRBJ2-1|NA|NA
CASSTLGPFPSSYNEQFF
TGTGCCAGCAGCACCCTAGGTCCTTTCCCCAGCTCCTACAATGAGCAGTTCTTC
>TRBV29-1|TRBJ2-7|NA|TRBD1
CSVRDRATLLYF
TGCAGCGTTAGGGACAGGGCCACCTTGCTTTACTTC
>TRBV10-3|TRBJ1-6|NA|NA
CAISEATGKNSPLHF
TGTGCCATCAGTGAGGCCACCGGGAAAAATTCACCCCTCCACTTT
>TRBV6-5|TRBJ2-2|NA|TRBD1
CASRRTGVESGELFF
TGTGCCAGCAGGAGGACAGGGGTAGAATCCGGGGAGCTGTTTTTT
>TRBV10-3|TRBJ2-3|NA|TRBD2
CAIRHTSGAERGLADTQYF
TGTGCCATCAGGCATACTAGCGGGGCCGAACGGGGGTTGGCAGATACGCAGTATTTT
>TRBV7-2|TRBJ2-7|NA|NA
CASSLGTLLGEQYF
TGTGCCAGCAGCTTAGGGACATTACTCGGCGAGCAGTACTTC
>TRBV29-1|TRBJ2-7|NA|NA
CSVGRASTYEQYF
TGCAGCGTTGGGAGGGCCAGTACCTACGAGCAGTACTTC
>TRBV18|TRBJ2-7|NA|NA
CASSPGRVSSYEQYF
TGTGCCAGCTCACCAGGGCGGGTGAGCTCCTACGAGCAGTACTTC
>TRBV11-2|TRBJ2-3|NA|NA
CASSFGSTDTQYF
TGTGCCAGCAGCTTCGGCAGCACAGATACGCAGTATTTT
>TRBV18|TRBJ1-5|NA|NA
CASSHFGQSSNQPQHF
TGTGCCAGCTCACACTTCGGACAAAGTAGCAATCAGCCCCAGCATTTT
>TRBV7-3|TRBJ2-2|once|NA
CASSLISVGELFF
TGTGCCAGCAGCTTAATTTCCGTGGGGGAGCTGTTTTTT
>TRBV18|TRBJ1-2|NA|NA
CASSPGRRFSGGYTF
TGTGCCAGCTCACCTGGCAGGCGGTTCTCGGGAGGCTACACCTTC
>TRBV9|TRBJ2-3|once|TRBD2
CASSPRASGRTDTQYF
TGTGCCAGCAGCCCTCGGGCTAGCGGACGCACAGATACGCAGTATTTT
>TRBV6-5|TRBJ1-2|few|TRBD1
CASSQGVGGYTF
TGTGCCAGCAGTCAGGGGGTAGGAGGCTACACCTTC
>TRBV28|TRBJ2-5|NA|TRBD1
CASSLKTGGGETQYF
TGTGCCAGCAGTTTGAAGACAGGGGGCGGTGAGACCCAGTACTTC
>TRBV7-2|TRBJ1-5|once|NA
CASSLYLDSNQPQHF
TGTGCCAGCAGCCTTTACCTGGATAGCAATCAGCCCCAGCATTTT
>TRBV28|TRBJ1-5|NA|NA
CASSLVVGSSSQPQHF
TGTGCCAGCAGTTTAGTGGTGGGAAGCTCGTCGCAGCCCCAGCATTTT
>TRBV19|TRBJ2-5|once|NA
CASSTHWGLQETQYF
TGTGCCAGTAGTACCCACTGGGGACTGCAAGAGACCCAGTACTTC
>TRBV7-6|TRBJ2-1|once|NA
CASSLDYYNEQFF
TGTGCCAGCAGCTTAGACTATTACAATGAGCAGTTCTTC
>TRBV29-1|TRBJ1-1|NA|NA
CSVEEGVSTEAFF
TGCAGCGTTGAAGAAGGAGTGTCCACTGAAGCTTTCTTT
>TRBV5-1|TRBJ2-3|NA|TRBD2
CASSLGLARTDTQYF
TGCGCCAGCAGCTTGGGACTAGCGAGGACAGATACGCAGTATTTT
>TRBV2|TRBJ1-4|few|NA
CAITTGAGDEKLFF
TGTGCCATCACCACCGGGGCAGGGGATGAAAAACTGTTTTTT
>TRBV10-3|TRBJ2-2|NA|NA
CAIGTGVGTGELFF
TGTGCCATCGGAACGGGAGTGGGCACCGGGGAGCTGTTTTTT
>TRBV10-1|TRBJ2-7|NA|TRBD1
CATSPRTGSSYEQYF
TGCGCCACCTCTCCGAGGACAGGGTCCTCCTACGAGCAGTACTTC
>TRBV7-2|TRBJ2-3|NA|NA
CASSLRVLRLTDTQYF
TGTGCCAGCAGCTTACGAGTGCTCAGGCTCACAGATACGCAGTATTTT
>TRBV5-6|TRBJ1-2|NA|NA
CASGQDKAVYGYTF
TGTGCCAGCGGTCAAGACAAGGCTGTGTATGGCTACACCTTC
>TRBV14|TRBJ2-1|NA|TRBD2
CASSQAGTSGHNEQFF
TGTGCCAGCAGCCAGGCCGGGACTAGCGGGCACAATGAGCAGTTCTTC
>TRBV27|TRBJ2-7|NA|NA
CASSLSGVSYEQYF
TGTGCCAGCAGTTTATCGGGTGTCTCCTACGAGCAGTACTTC
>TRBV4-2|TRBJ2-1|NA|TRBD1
CASSQEGTGAYEQFF
TGTGCCAGCAGCCAAGAAGGGACAGGGGCCTATGAGCAGTTCTTC
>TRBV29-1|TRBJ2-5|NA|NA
CSVEGATTQETQYF
TGCAGCGTTGAAGGGGCCACCACCCAAGAGACCCAGTACTTC
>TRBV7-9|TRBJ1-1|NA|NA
CASSLAPGTEAFF
TGTGCCAGCAGCTTAGCGCCCGGTACCGAAGCTTTCTTT
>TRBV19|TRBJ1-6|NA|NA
CASSIGGSPLHF
TGTGCCAGTAGTATTGGGGGTTCACCCCTCCACTTT
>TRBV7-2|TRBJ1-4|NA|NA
CASSRGQLTTNEKLFF
TGTGCCAGCAGCCGAGGACAGCTAACAACTAATGAAAAACTGTTTTTT
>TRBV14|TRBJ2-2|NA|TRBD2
CASSGLENTGELFF
TGTGCCAGCAGTGGACTAGAGAACACCGGGGAGCTGTTTTTT
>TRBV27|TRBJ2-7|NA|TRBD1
CASTQTGTGPYEQYF
TGTGCCAGCACACAAACCGGGACAGGGCCCTACGAGCAGTACTTC
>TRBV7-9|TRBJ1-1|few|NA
CASSRGNTEAFF
TGTGCCAGCAGCCGAGGGAACACTGAAGCTTTCTTT
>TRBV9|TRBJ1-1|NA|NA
CASSVGVGMNTEAFF
TGTGCCAGCAGCGTAGGTGTCGGCATGAACACTGAAGCTTTCTTT
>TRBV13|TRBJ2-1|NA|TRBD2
CASSFERGPNNEQFF
TGTGCCAGCAGCTTTGAGCGGGGGCCCAACAATGAGCAGTTCTTC
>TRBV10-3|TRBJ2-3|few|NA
CAISESGATDTQYF
TGTGCCATCAGTGAGTCGGGGGCGACAGATACGCAGTATTTT
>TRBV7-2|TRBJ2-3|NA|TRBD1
CASSLRGTGVTDTQYF
TGTGCCAGCAGCTTACGCGGGACAGGGGTCACAGATACGCAGTATTTT
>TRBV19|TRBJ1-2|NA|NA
CASSPGPYGYTF
TGTGCCAGTAGTCCGGGCCCCTATGGCTACACCTTC
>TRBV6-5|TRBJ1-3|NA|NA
CASSYTEALSGNTIYF
TGTGCCAGCAGTTACACGGAGGCCCTCTCTGGAAACACCATATATTTT
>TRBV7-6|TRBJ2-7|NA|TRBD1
CASSLAGADRGREQYF
TGTGCCAGCAGCTTAGCTGGTGCGGACAGGGGTCGCGAGCAGTACTTC
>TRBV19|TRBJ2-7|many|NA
CASSIIGSFYEQYF
TGTGCCAGTAGTATAATTGGGTCCTTCTACGAGCAGTACTTC
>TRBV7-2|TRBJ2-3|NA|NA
CASSLVARLTDTQYF
TGTGCCAGCAGCTTAGTCGCTAGACTCACAGATACGCAGTATTTT
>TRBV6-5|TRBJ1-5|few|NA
CAASSAWDQPQHF
TGTGCCGCCAGCAGTGCGTGGGATCAGCCCCAGCATTTT
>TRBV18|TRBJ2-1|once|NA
CASSPRPPATYNEQFF
TGTGCCAGCTCACCACGCCCCCCTGCTACCTACAATGAGCAGTTCTTC
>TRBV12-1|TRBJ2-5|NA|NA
CASSPEAVKTQYF
TGTGCCAGCAGCCCCGAGGCTGTGAAGACCCAGTACTTC
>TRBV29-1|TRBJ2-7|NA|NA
CSVGGGDEQYF
TGCAGCGTTGGCGGGGGCGACGAGCAGTACTTC
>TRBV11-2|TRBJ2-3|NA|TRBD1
CASSTYRGHLTPDTQYF
TGTGCCAGCAGCACATACAGGGGGCATTTGACACCGGATACGCAGTATTTT
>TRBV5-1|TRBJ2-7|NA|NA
CASRRTASYEQYF
TGCGCCAGCAGACGGACAGCTTCCTACGAGCAGTACTTC
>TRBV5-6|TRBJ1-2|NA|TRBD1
CASSWDRTYYGYTF
TGTGCCAGCAGCTGGGACAGGACCTATTATGGCTACACCTTC
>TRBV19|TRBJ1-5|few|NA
CATKLGPYSNQPQHF
TGTGCCACCAAACTAGGGCCCTATAGCAATCAGCCCCAGCATTTT
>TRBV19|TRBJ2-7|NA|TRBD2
CASSIASSAGEQYF
TGTGCCAGTAGCATTGCCTCCTCAGCGGGGGAGCAGTACTTC
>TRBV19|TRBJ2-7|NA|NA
CASSSAVGVYEQYF
TGTGCCAGTAGTTCAGCAGTAGGTGTCTACGAGCAGTACTTC
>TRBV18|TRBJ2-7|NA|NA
CASSPKVGSYEQYF
TGTGCCAGCTCACCGAAGGTTGGCTCCTACGAGCAGTACTTC
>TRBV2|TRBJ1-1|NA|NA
CASSIEAGTEAFF
TGTGCCAGCAGTATTGAGGCAGGGACTGAAGCTTTCTTT
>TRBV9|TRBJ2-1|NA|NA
CASSVGSRDEEQFF
TGTGCCAGCAGCGTGGGGAGCCGGGACGAAGAGCAGTTCTTC
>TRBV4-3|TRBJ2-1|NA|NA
CASSLGLHNEQFF
TGCGCCAGCAGCCTAGGACTTCACAATGAGCAGTTCTTC